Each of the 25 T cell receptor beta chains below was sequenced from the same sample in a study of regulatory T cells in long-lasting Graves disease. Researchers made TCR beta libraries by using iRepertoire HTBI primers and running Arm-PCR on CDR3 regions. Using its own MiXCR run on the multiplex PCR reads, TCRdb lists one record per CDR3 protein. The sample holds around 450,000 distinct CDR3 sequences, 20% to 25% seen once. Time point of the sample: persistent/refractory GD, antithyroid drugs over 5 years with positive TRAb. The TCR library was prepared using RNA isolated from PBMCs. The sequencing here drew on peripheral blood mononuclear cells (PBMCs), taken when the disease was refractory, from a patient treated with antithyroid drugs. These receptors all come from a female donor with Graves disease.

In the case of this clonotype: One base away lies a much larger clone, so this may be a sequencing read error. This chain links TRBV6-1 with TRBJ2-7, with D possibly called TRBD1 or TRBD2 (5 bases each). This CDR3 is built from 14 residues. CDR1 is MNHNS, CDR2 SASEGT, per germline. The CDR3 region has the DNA TGTGTCAGTTCGGGGCCGGGCTTAATCTACGAGCAGTACTTC. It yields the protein CVSSGPGLIYEQYF.

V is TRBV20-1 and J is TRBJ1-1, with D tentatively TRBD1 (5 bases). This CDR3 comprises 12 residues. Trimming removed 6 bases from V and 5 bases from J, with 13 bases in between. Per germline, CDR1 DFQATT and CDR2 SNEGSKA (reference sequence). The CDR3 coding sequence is TGCAGTGCCCAGGGTGGGGGTACTGAAGCTTTCTTT. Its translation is CSAQGGGTEAFF.

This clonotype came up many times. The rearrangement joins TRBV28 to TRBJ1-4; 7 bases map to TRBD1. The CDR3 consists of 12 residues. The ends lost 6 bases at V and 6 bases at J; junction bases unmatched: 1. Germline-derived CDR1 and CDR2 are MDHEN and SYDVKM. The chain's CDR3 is CASSRGDEKLFF. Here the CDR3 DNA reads TGTGCCAGCAGCAGGGGGGATGAAAAACTGTTTTTT.

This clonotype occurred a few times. This CDR3 is CASSQVIGTAKNTEAFF. CDR3 bases: TGCGCCAGCAGCCAAGTAATAGGGACAGCCAAGAACACTGAAGCTTTCTTT. The chain is built from TRBV4-3 and TRBJ1-1; 7 nucleotides align to TRBD1. Unmatched junction bases numbered 9, after V lost 1 base and J lost 1 base. The CDR3 covers 17 residues. Germline CDR1 and CDR2: LGHNA and YSLEER.

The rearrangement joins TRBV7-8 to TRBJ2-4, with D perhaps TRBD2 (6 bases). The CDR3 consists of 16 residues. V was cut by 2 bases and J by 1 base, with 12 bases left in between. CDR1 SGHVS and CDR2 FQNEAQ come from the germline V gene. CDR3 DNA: TGTGCCAGCAGCTTAACACGGGAGATGGCCAAAAACATTCAGTACTTC. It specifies CASSLTREMAKNIQYF.

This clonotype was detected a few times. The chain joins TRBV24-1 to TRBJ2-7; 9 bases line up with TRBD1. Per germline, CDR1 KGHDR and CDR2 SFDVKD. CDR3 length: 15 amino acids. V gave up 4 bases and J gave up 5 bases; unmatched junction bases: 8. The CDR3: CATSDQNNRGHEQYF. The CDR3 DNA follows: TGTGCCACCAGTGACCAAAATAACAGGGGGCACGAGCAGTACTTC.

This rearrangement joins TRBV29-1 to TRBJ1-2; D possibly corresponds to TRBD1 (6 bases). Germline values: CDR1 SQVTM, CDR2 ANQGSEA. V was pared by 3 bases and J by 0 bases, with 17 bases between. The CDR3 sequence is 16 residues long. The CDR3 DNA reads TGCAGCGTTGATGGGACACCGCACAAAGCTAACTATGGCTACACCTTC. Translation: CSVDGTPHKANYGYTF.

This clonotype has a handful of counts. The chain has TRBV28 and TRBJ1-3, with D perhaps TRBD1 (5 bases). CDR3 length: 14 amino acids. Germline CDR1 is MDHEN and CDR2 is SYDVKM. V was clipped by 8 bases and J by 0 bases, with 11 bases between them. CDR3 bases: TGTGCCAGCGAGACGGGGGGCTCTGGAAACACCATATATTTT. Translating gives CASETGGSGNTIYF.

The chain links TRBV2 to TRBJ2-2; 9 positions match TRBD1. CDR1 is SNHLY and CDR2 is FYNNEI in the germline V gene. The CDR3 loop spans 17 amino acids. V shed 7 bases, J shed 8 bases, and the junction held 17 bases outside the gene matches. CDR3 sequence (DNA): TGTGCCAGCATTAAACTCCCGGGACAGGGTTTGGAGGGGGAGCTGTTTTTT. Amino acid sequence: CASIKLPGQGLEGELFF. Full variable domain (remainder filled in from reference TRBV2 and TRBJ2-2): EPEVTQTPSHQVTQMGQEVILRCVPISNHLYFYWYRQILGQKVEFLVSFYNNEISEKSEIFDDQFSVERPDGSNFTLKIRSTKLEDSAMYFCASIKLPGQGLEGELFFGEGSRLTVL.

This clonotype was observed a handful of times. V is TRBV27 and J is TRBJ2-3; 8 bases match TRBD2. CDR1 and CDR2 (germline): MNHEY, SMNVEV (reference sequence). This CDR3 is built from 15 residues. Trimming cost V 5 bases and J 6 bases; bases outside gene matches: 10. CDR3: CASSETSGSRDTQYF. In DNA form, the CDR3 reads TGTGCCAGCAGTGAAACGAGCGGGAGTCGGGATACGCAGTATTTT.

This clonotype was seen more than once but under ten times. The CDR3 reads CASSLTGIGANVLTF. For the CDR3, the DNA is TGTGCCAGCAGCTTGACAGGGATCGGGGCCAACGTCCTGACTTTC. This rearrangement joins TRBV7-3 to TRBJ2-6; 7 bases align to TRBD1. Germline V gene data show CDR1 as SGHTA and CDR2 as FQGTGA. V trimming: 3 bases; J trimming: 4 bases; junction bases outside the gene matches: 3. CDR3 size: 15 residues. Using reference TRBV7-3 and TRBJ2-6 for the parts outside the CDR3, the full variable domain is GAGVSQTPSNKVTEKGKYVELRCDPISGHTALYWYRQSLGQGPEFLIYFQGTGAADDSGLPNDRFFAVRPEGSVSTLKIQRTERGDSAVYLCASSLTGIGANVLTFGAGSRLTVL.

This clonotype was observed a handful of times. CDR3 DNA sequence: TGTGCCAGCAGCTTAGTGATGACAAACGACGAGCAGTACTTC. It is translated as CASSLVMTNDEQYF. The chain links TRBV11-2 to TRBJ2-7; D unclear. The CDR3 covers 14 residues. V lost 1 base and J 5 bases, leaving 12 bases between the germline ends. From germline, CDR1 is SGHAT and CDR2 FQNNGV.

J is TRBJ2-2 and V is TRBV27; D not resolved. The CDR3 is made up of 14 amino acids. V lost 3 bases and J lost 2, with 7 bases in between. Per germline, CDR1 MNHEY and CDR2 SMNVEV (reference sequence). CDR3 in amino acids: CASSLAYNTGELFF. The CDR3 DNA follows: TGTGCCAGCAGTTTGGCTTACAACACCGGGGAGCTGTTTTTT.

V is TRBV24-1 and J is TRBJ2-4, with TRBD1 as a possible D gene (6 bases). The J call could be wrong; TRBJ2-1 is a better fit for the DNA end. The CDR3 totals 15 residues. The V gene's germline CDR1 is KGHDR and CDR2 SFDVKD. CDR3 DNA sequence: TGTGCCACCAGTGTACAGGGTAGGTTTTCCCATGAGCAGTTCTTC. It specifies CATSVQGRFSHEQFF.

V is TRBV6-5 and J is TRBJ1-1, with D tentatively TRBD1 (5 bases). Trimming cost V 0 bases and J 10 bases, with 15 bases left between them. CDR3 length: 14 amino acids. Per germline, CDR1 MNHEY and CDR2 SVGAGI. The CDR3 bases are TGTGCCAGCAGTTACTCGCGACAGCCTATGGTAGCTTTCTTT. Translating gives CASSYSRQPMVAFF.

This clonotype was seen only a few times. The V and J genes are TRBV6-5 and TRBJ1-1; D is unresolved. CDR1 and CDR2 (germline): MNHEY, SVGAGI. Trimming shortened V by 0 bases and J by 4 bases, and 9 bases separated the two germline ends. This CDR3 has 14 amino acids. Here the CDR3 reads CASSYSLSGTEAFF. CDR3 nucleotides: TGTGCCAGCAGTTACTCTTTATCAGGCACTGAAGCTTTCTTT.

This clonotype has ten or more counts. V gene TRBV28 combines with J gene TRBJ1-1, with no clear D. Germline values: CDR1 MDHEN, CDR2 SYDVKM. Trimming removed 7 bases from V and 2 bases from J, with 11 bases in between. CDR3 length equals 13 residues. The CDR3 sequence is CASTTGTNTEAFF. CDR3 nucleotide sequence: TGTGCCAGCACCACGGGCACCAACACTGAAGCTTTCTTT.

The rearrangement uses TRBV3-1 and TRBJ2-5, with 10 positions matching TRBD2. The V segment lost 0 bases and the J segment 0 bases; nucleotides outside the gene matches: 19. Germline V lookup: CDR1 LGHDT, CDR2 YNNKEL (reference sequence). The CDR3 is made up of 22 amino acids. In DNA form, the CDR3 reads TGTGCCAGCAGCCAAGATCACAGGTTGTCACGGACTAGCGGCCTAAACCAAGAGACCCAGTACTTC. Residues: CASSQDHRLSRTSGLNQETQYF.

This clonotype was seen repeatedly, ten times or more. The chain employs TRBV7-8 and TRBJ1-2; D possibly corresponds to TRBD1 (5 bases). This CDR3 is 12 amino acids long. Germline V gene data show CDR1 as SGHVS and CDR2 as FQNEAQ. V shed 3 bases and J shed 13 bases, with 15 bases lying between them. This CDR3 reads CASSLGNRIFTF. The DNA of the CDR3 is TGTGCCAGCAGCTTGGGAAACAGGATTTTCACCTTC.

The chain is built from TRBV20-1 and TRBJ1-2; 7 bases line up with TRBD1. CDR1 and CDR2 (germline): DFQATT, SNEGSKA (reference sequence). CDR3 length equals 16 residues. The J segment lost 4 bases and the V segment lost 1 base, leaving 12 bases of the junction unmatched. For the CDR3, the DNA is TGCAGTGCTAGAGCCCCTACCCCAGGGGGAAGCTATGGCTACACCTTC. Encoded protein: CSARAPTPGGSYGYTF.

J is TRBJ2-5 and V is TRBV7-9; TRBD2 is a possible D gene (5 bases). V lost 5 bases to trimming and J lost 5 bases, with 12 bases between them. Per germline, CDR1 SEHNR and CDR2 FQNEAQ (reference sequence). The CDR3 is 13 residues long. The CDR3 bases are TGTGCCAGCAGCGGGCGGACTGGGGAGACCCAGTACTTC. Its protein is CASSGRTGETQYF.

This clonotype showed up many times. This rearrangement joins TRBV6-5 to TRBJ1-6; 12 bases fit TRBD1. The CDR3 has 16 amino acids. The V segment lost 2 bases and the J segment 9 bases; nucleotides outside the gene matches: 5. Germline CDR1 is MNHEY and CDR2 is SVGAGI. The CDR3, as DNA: TGTGCCAGCAGTTACGGGACAGGGGGCATGGTTTCACCCCTCCACTTT. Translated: CASSYGTGGMVSPLHF.

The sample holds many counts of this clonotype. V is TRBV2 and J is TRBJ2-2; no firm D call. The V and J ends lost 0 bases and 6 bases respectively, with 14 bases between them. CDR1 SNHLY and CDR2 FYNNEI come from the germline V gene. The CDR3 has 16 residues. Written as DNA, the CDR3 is TGTGCCAGCAGTGAAGCAGCACGGCTAGTTCCCGGGGAGCTGTTTTTT. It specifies CASSEAARLVPGELFF.

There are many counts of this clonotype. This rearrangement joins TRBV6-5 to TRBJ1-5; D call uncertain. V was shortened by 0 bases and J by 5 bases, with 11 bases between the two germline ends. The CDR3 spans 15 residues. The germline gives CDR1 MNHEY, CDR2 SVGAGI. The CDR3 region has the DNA TGTGCCAGCAGTTACTCGATTGCGGATGATCAGCCCCAGCATTTT. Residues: CASSYSIADDQPQHF.

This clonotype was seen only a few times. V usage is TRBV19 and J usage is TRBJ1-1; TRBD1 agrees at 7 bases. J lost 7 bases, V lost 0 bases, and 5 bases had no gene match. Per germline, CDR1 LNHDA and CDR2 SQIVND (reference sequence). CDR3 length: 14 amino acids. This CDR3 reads CASSIDLDRVEAFF. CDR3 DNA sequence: TGTGCCAGTAGTATAGACCTCGACAGGGTTGAAGCTTTCTTT.